This T cell receptor beta chain comes out of a study of cytomegalovirus exposure and HLA in healthy donors. This clone has a handful of counts. As yet, its antigen is unknown. The study's findings and limits: In vitro work confirmed that three CMV-associated chains recognize CMV antigens.

Both 60 Vbeta primers and 13 Jbeta primers went into the PCR. Only in-frame clones appear in the TCRdb table, and some are missing; sequencing was by immunoSEQ multiplex PCR. The table shows approximately 200,000 clones, with 85% occurring only once. The CDR3 covers 17 residues. Germline CDR1 reads LGHNA; CDR2 reads YSLEER. The V gene lost 4 bases and the J gene lost 4 bases, with 21 bases spanning the gap. This donor had no CMV serostatus on record. The receptor's source is a human donor in good health. The chain combines TRBV4-3 with TRBJ2-3; D possibly corresponds to TRBD2 (5 bases). Specimen: PBMCs. Here the CDR3 reads CASSPLLAGGVPDTQYF. In DNA form, the CDR3 reads TGCGCCAGCAGCCCCCTCCTTGCCGGAGGAGTTCCAGATACGCAGTATTTT.